This T cell receptor (beta chain) emerged from a study of cytomegalovirus exposure and HLA in healthy donors. General study findings and limits: When a later analysis compared HLA-associated TCR beta chains with equally common others, the HLA-associated chains turned out to be more clonally expanded and to have lower generation probabilities. Data from an earlier analysis indicated that most TCR beta V segments were productive either about 90% or about 30% of the time. A few CMV-associated chains were confirmed in vitro to be specific for CMV antigens. A reported reduction in N-insertions relative to the roughly 700-donor mean was seen in an Asian-associated ancestry cluster in a later analysis.

Primers for the PCR totalled 60 Vbeta and 13 Jbeta. Assay: immunoSEQ multiplex PCR; the TCRdb copy retains only in-frame clones and omits some. The sample lists some 77,000 clones; 70% to 80% were seen once. A word on this clone: Its cognate antigen is unknown.

This CDR3 has 15 amino acids. Germline CDR1 is SGHRS and CDR2 is YFSETQ. The V end was cut by 1 base, the J end by 0 bases, with 7 bases between. This chain uses TRBV5-1 with TRBJ1-4; D call uncertain. Sequencing was carried out using PBMCs. This TCR was recovered from a woman aged 45-60 years in good health and CMV-seropositive. CDR3 DNA: TGCGCCAGCAGCTTGTTCGGTGCAACTAATGAAAAACTGTTTTTT. Encoded protein: CASSLFGATNEKLFF.